This paragraph reports one TCR beta chain. The data derive from a study of PD-L1 blockade in urothelial cancer. The length of the CDR3 is 14 residues. Trimming removed 0 bases from V and 4 bases from J, with 6 bases in between. Germline CDR1 reads SGHAT; CDR2 reads FQNNGV. Time point denoted: pretreatment peripheral blood. Sampling of each patient yielded between 1 and 8 specimens, collected pretreatment and on-treatment. Synthetic TCR analog templates were spiked into all PCRs individually. Measured with immunoSEQ multiplex PCR; TCRdb has only the in-frame clones, and not every one. The data show about 17,000 clones, about nine tenths seen once.

The input for sequencing was PBMCs, taken around atezolizumab (anti-PD-L1) treatment. V and J are TRBV11-2 and TRBJ2-2; D ambiguous. This TCR was recovered from a man aged 65-85 years with urothelial cancer. The CDR3 here is CASSLDPPTGELFF. CDR3 nucleotides: TGTGCCAGCAGCTTAGATCCTCCCACCGGGGAGCTGTTTTTT. Complete variable domain (other parts from reference TRBV11-2 and TRBJ2-2): EAGVAQSPRYKIIEKRQSVAFWCNPISGHATLYWYQQILGQGPKLLIQFQNNGVVDDSQLPKDRFSAERLKGVDSTLKIQPAKLEDSAVYLCASSLDPPTGELFFGEGSRLTVL.